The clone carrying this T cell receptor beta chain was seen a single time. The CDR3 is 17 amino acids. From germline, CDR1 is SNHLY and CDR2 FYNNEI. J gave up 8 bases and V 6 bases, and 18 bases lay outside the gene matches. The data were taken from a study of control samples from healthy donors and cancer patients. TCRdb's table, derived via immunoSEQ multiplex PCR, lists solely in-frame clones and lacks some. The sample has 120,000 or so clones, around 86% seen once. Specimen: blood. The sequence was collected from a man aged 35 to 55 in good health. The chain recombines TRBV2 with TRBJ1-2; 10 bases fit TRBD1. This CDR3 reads CASSESGTGAPRPGYTF. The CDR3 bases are TGTGCCAGCAGCGAATCCGGGACAGGGGCCCCGCGGCCCGGCTACACCTTC.